Each of the 5 T cell receptor beta chains below was sequenced from the same sample in a study of blood T cell repertoires in COVID-19. Clones were sequenced by immunoSEQ multiplex PCR, and TCRdb holds only the in-frame ones, with some missing. The sample records nearly 70,000 clones, 88% being singletons. Sequences were obtained from peripheral blood. These receptors originate from a woman aged 65 to 85 with acute or convalescent COVID-19.

This chain uses TRBV6-5 with TRBJ2-7; 10 bases line up with TRBD1. Germline CDR1 is MNHEY and CDR2 is SVGAGI. This CDR3 has 15 amino acids. The trim removed 5 bases at V and 7 bases at J, leaving 11 bases unmatched. CDR3 protein: CASSIGQGGSGEQYF. CDR3 DNA: TGTGCCAGCAGTATCGGACAGGGGGGATCCGGAGAGCAGTACTTC.

CDR3 residues: CASSQAVPREGEQFF. CDR3 in DNA: TGCGCCAGCAGCCAAGCCGTTCCGCGGGAGGGAGAGCAGTTCTTC. This chain uses TRBV4-1 with TRBJ2-1; TRBD2 matches 9 bases. The ends lost 1 base at V and 10 bases at J; junction bases unmatched: 8. Looked up from germline, CDR1 is MGHRA and CDR2 is YSYEKL. The CDR3 consists of 15 residues.

The rearrangement uses TRBV12-3 or TRBV12-4 and TRBJ2-1; TRBD1 matches at 7 bases. With V trimmed by 8 bases and J by 6 bases, 7 bases remained unmatched. The length of the CDR3 is 13 residues. The CDR3 region has the DNA TGTGCCAGCGGGACAGCTCTCCCCAATGAGCAGTTCTTC. Its protein is CASGTALPNEQFF.

The chain recombines TRBV18 with TRBJ2-7; 7 bases are shared with TRBD1. The CDR3 covers 18 residues. V dropped 2 bases and J dropped 4; count of bases not matched to a gene: 17. CDR1 KGHSH and CDR2 LQKENI come from the germline V gene. Here the CDR3 DNA reads TGTGCCAGCTCACCATTACCCGGGACAGCGCATGACTTTTACGAGCAGTACTTC. This sequence encodes CASSPLPGTAHDFYEQYF.

The V gene is TRBV28, the J gene TRBJ1-3, with TRBD1 as a possible D gene (6 bases). The V gene's germline CDR1 is MDHEN and CDR2 SYDVKM. Trimming pared 10 bases from V and 0 bases from J, leaving 13 bases between. The CDR3 totals 14 residues. CDR3 bases: TGTGCCACCCTTCGGACAGCCTCTGGAAACACCATATATTTT. Its translation: CATLRTASGNTIYF.